This record covers a single T cell receptor (beta chain). This clone turned up a few times. Its antigen remains unidentified. Per-nucleotide qualities are absent, and no much larger clonotype sits a single base away. The sample belongs to a study of T cell responses to AZD1222 COVID-19 vaccine (dated by TCRdb to the early 2020s). Study-level background: AZD1222 recipients given second doses at about 4 weeks or at about 12 weeks were pooled, since spike-specific TCR depth and breadth were not found to differ between the two schedules. TCR sequencing was performed for 230 to 250 trial participants, of whom 200 to 210 were given two doses of AZD1222 and approximately 25 were given two doses of MenACWY control vaccine. Trial participants were enrolled into age subgroups of 18-55, 56-69 and 70-plus years, which contained around 140, 26 and 57 TCR-sequenced participants, respectively.

The V and J ends are trimmed by 5 bases and 3 bases, leaving 19 bases between them. CDR1 and CDR2 were assigned from the germline V gene as SGHVS and FQNEAQ. Measured from the cysteine to the phenylalanine, the CDR3 is 16 residues long. The only DNA kept is the CDR3, 48 bases in frame from the first base. Study-level results and caveats: CD4 TCRs associated with the vaccine covered the entire spike protein, and the dominant responses were in regions 160-218 and 743-854. Because no day 14 peak-response samples were available, repertoires were characterized only after the peak T cell response. Most participants were white British and females outnumbered males, and the authors suggested that clonal diversity may have been underestimated. In the small 56-69-year group, the increase in depth fell short of significance, most likely because of low power. Conclusions about previously exposed vaccinees are limited, since just a handful of AZD1222 recipients were seropositive for SARS-CoV-2 at baseline. After two AZD1222 doses, spike-specific TCR breadth and depth were significantly higher than at day 0 and than in MenACWY recipients. Nearly half of unique spike-specific TCRs reportedly recognized epitopes outside regions mutated in the B.1.351 and B.1.1.7 variants.

The sample's time point label, in plain terms: baseline before first vaccination. The vaccinee samples were drawn from two UK trials, COV001 and COV002, one of which was a single-blind randomized controlled phase 2/3 trial testing AZD1222 (ChAdOx1 nCoV-19) in healthy adults. Trial participant PBMC samples were collected at day 0 and day 28 after the second dose for TCRbeta chain sequencing. The CDR3 regions of human TCRbeta chains were analyzed by immunosequencing. Per the original workflow: Repertoire TCRs were matched against a reference library of SARS-CoV-2-specific TCRs generated with the MIRA antigen-specificity platform. Breadth meant the fraction of unique TCRs that were SARS-CoV-2-associated, whereas depth meant the fraction of total T cells that were SARS-CoV-2-associated. Using the MIRA data, each spike-specific TCR was assigned both to the spike region to which the TCR was reactive and to a CD4 or CD8 class. Log10-transformed breadth and depth values were compared by one-way ANOVA with Sidak's multiple comparisons tests. The immuneACCESS repertoire file appears here via TCRdb, limited to in-frame rearrangements. These files lack a portion of the clones; in checked studies, under half of the deficit traces to unresolved V genes, and the cause of the others is not known. V and J calls and clone size are copied from that table; D and trimming were computed from the DNA. The sample table shows over 150,000 clones, and approximately 92% are seen once. The ten largest account for under 11% of the sample.

This TCR was recovered from an adult in good health. Sequenced material: peripheral blood, taken on day 0 of AZD1222 vaccination. The chain was built from TRBV7-8 and TRBJ1-1; the D gene is possibly TRBD1, with 6 bases matching. The bases read TGTGCCAGCAGCCCCCGAACAGGGACCTACGACACTGAAGCTTTCTTT. Translation gives CASSPRTGTYDTEAFF.